This T cell receptor beta chain comes out of a study of cytomegalovirus exposure and HLA in healthy donors. Study outcomes and limitations: There were 164 TCR beta chains listed as cytomegalovirus-associated. Most subjects had HLA-A and HLA-B alleles reportedly predicted accurately by TCR beta sequences. In a later analysis, TCR association rates varied by HLA locus: DRB1 most, HLA-C fewest. Follow-up analysis seemed to connect common viral pathogens with several of the most significant clusters identified.

This CDR3 spans 13 amino acids. Germline V gives CDR1 LNHDA, CDR2 SQIVND (reference sequence). V gave up 8 bases and J gave up 5 bases, with 13 bases separating them. About this clone: The antigen is unknown.

In the PCR, 60 Vbeta and 13 Jbeta primers were used. Measured with immunoSEQ multiplex PCR; TCRdb has only the in-frame clones, and not every one. The sample consists of approximately 190,000 clones, roughly 76% of them appearing once. Sequencing input: PBMCs. The J gene is TRBJ1-5, the V gene TRBV19, with TRBD1 as a possible D gene (6 bases). The TCR sequence derives from a man aged 35-49 years in good health and CMV-seropositive. The CDR3 here is CASQGKGYQPQHF. DNA for the CDR3: TGTGCCAGTCAGGGGAAAGGGTATCAGCCCCAGCATTTT.